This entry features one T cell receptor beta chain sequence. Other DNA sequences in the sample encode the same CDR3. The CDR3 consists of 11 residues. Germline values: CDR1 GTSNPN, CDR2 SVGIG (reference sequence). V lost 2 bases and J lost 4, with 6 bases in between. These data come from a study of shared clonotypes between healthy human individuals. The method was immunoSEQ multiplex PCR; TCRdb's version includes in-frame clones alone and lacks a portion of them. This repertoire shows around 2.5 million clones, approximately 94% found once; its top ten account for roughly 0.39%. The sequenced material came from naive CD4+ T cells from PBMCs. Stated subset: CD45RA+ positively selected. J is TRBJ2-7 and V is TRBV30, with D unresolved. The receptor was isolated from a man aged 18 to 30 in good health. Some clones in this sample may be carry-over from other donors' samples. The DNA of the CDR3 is TGTGCCTGGAGTTCCCGTTACGAGCAGTACTTC. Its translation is CAWSSRYEQYF.